Listed here are 15 T cell receptor beta chains from one sample, sequenced in a study of OX40 agonist ivuxolimab in advanced cancers. The repertoire was sequenced with immunoSEQ multiplex PCR; TCRdb's copy has only in-frame clones and lacks some. The table has more than 90,000 clones, just under 85% seen once. The sequences come from CD4+ or CD8+ T cells sorted from blood, collected in a trial of the OX40 agonist ivuxolimab. The receptors here all came from an adult with an advanced solid tumor such as melanoma, head and neck, liver or kidney cancer.

V and J are TRBV7-9 and TRBJ2-7; D might be TRBD2 (6 bases). The CDR3 has 13 residues. The V gene's germline CDR1 is SEHNR and CDR2 FQNEAQ (reference sequence). V was trimmed by 0 bases and J by 4 bases, leaving 7 bases between them. The CDR3 reads CASSLAEGYEQYF. CDR3 in DNA: TGTGCCAGCAGCTTAGCGGAGGGGTACGAGCAGTACTTC.

This chain joins TRBV11-2 and TRBJ1-1, with D possibly TRBD1 on 6 matching bases. This CDR3 spans 14 amino acids. Germline V gene sequence: CDR1 SGHAT, CDR2 FQNNGV. V lost 5 bases to trimming and J lost 4 bases, with 14 bases between them. DNA of the CDR3: TGTGCCAGCAGCCTACCCCAGGACAGCACTGAAGCTTTCTTT. It translates to CASSLPQDSTEAFF. Using reference TRBV11-2 and TRBJ1-1 for the parts outside the CDR3, the full variable domain is EAGVAQSPRYKIIEKRQSVAFWCNPISGHATLYWYQQILGQGPKLLIQFQNNGVVDDSQLPKDRFSAERLKGVDSTLKIQPAKLEDSAVYLCASSLPQDSTEAFFGQGTRLTVV.

V is TRBV4-1 and J is TRBJ2-7; TRBD2 matches 7 bases. The CDR3 extends over 14 amino acids. The trim removed 0 bases at V and 4 bases at J, leaving 3 bases unmatched. The germline V gene has CDR1 MGHRA and CDR2 YSYEKL. Written as DNA, the CDR3 is TGCGCCAGCAGCCAAGAGGGGAGGGATTACGAGCAGTACTTC. Translated, it gives CASSQEGRDYEQYF.

V is TRBV6-1 and J is TRBJ2-5; the D call may be TRBD1 or TRBD2 (5 bases each). CDR3 length equals 13 residues. Germline CDR1 reads MNHNS; CDR2 reads SASEGT. Trimming took off 7 bases at V and 4 bases at J, with 13 bases between the two ends. As DNA, the CDR3 is TGTGCCAGCAAATCCGGGACGGTAGAGACCCAGTACTTC. Encoded protein: CASKSGTVETQYF.

The chain recombines TRBV4-1 with TRBJ1-2; 10 positions match TRBD1. The germline CDR1 and CDR2 sequences are MGHRA and YSYEKL. The CDR3 is 19 residues long. V was pared by 4 bases and J by 1 base, with 15 bases of the junction left unmatched. The CDR3 is CASSPQDGTGATSNYGYTF. CDR3 nucleotide sequence: TGCGCCAGCAGCCCCCAGGATGGGACAGGGGCCACCAGTAACTATGGCTACACCTTC.

This clone was seen a few times. This sample also contains other DNA sequences that code for the same CDR3. The chain has TRBV5-6 and TRBJ2-5, with D unclear. V shed 0 bases and J shed 4 bases, with 4 bases lying between them. CDR1 and CDR2 from the germline V gene are SGHDT and YYEEEE. This CDR3 has 12 residues. The CDR3 region is CASSLARETQYF. CDR3 DNA sequence: TGTGCCAGCAGCTTGGCGAGAGAGACCCAGTACTTC.

V gene TRBV29-1 combines with J gene TRBJ2-1; 7 positions agree with TRBD1. The CDR3 sequence is 17 residues long. Germline CDR1 SQVTM, CDR2 ANQGSEA. Trimming cost V 2 bases and J 0 bases; bases outside gene matches: 10. The CDR3 DNA sequence: TGCAGCGTTGAACCCCGCAGACAGGGAAGCTCCTACAATGAGCAGTTCTTC. It is translated as CSVEPRRQGSSYNEQFF.

This clone was seen once. This chain links TRBV5-4 with TRBJ1-1; D is perhaps TRBD1 (5 bases). V was clipped by 4 bases and J by 4 bases, with 14 bases between them. This CDR3 spans 14 amino acids. Germline V gene lookup returns CDR1 SGHNT and CDR2 YYREEE (reference sequence). The CDR3 DNA follows: TGTGCCAGCAGCCCCTCGACAGTAATCACTGAAGCTTTCTTT. Protein: CASSPSTVITEAFF.

V usage is TRBV18 and J usage is TRBJ1-5; D is perhaps TRBD1 (5 bases). CDR1 is KGHSH and CDR2 is LQKENI in the germline V gene. The V end lost 2 bases, the J end lost 6 bases, and 11 bases lay between the germline ends. The CDR3 is 14 amino acids. CDR3 residues: CASSPGAPGQPQHF. DNA for the CDR3: TGTGCCAGCTCACCAGGGGCCCCTGGTCAGCCCCAGCATTTT.

This clone was detected only once. This chain connects TRBV4-2 to TRBJ1-2; tentative D call: TRBD1 (5 bases). Germline V gene sequence: CDR1 LGHNA, CDR2 YNFKEQ. Trimming shortened V by 1 base and J by 7 bases, and 13 bases separated the two germline ends. The CDR3 is 14 amino acids. The CDR3 nucleotides are TGTGCCAGCAGCCAAGTGCGTGCTCAGGGTGGCTACACCTTC. Translated: CASSQVRAQGGYTF.

V is TRBV28 and J is TRBJ1-1; a possible D gene is TRBD1 (6 bases). V shed 8 bases and J shed 1 base, with 20 bases lying between them. The CDR3 sequence is 16 residues long. The germline CDR1 and CDR2 sequences are MDHEN and SYDVKM. This CDR3 reads CASAVARGAKNTEAFF. The CDR3 bases are TGTGCCAGCGCGGTTGCACGGGGGGCAAAGAACACTGAAGCTTTCTTT.

CDR3 region: CASSLVLQETQYF. CDR3 sequence (DNA): TGTGCCAGCAGCTTAGTTCTCCAAGAGACCCAGTACTTC. The V and J genes are TRBV7-7 and TRBJ2-5; no clear D gene. The length of the CDR3 is 13 residues. The germline V gene has CDR1 SSHAT and CDR2 FNYEAQ (reference sequence). The V gene lost 1 base and the J gene lost 1 base, with 4 bases spanning the gap.

The rearrangement links TRBV15 to TRBJ2-7, with D perhaps TRBD1 (5 bases). This CDR3 is built from 15 residues. Trimming left V 0 bases short and J 3 bases short, with 12 bases between. In germline, CDR1 is LNHNV, CDR2 YYDKDF (reference sequence). CDR3: CATSRDGRGNYEQYF. CDR3 DNA: TGTGCCACCAGCAGAGATGGTAGGGGTAACTACGAGCAGTACTTC.

V and J are TRBV6-6 and TRBJ1-3; 9 nucleotides line up with TRBD1. The CDR3 contains 15 residues. Germline V gene lookup returns CDR1 MNHNY and CDR2 SVGAGI (reference sequence). V shed 4 bases and J 8 bases; nucleotides not matched to a gene: 9. This CDR3 reads CASSFRNRGPDTIYF. CDR3 bases: TGTGCCAGCAGTTTCAGAAACAGGGGGCCGGACACCATATATTTT.

This clone was recorded a few times. This chain joins TRBV16 and TRBJ2-6; 7 positions match TRBD1. This CDR3 has 16 residues. With 4 bases clipped from V and 3 bases from J, the junction kept 6 bases outside the gene matches. CDR1 is KGHSY and CDR2 is FQNENV in the germline V gene. CDR3 sequence: CASSPTGQVGANVLTF. As DNA, the CDR3 is TGTGCCAGCAGCCCTACAGGACAGGTTGGGGCCAACGTCCTGACTTTC.